These 10 T cell receptor beta chains came from one sample sequenced in a study of identical twins. From the 5' RACE reads, TCRdb called clonotypes with MiXCR, one entry per CDR3 protein. The sample carries 1.5 million to 2 million distinct CDR3 sequences, 25% to 35% recorded once. The sample was cord blood. All receptors come from a newborn girl in good health.

The chain couples TRBV7-6 to TRBJ2-3; 9 nucleotides agree with TRBD2. Germline V gene lookup returns CDR1 SGHVS and CDR2 FNYEAQ. This CDR3 has 14 amino acids. Losses at the gene ends were 6 bases for V and 5 bases for J; bases not matched to a gene: 6. The CDR3 sequence is CASSHSGGIDTQYF. The CDR3 DNA follows: TGTGCCAGCAGTCACAGCGGGGGGATAGATACGCAGTATTTT.

J is TRBJ2-1 and V is TRBV19; D might be TRBD1 (6 bases). The ends were cut back, 7 bases at V and 6 bases at J, with 13 bases in the middle. CDR3 length: 13 residues. Germline V gene data show CDR1 as LNHDA and CDR2 as SQIVND (reference sequence). CDR3 region: CASMTQGGNEQFF. CDR3 nucleotide sequence: TGTGCCAGTATGACACAGGGTGGCAATGAGCAGTTCTTC.

Of note for this clonotype: This is likely a read error, given that the CDR3 carries no conserved phenylalanine or tryptophan at its end. The chain links TRBV10-3 to TRBJ2-4, with TRBD1 as a possible D gene (6 bases). This CDR3 contains 19 residues. V lost 2 bases, J lost 0 bases, and 20 bases lay in between. Germline loops: CDR1 ENHRY, CDR2 SYGVKD. CDR3 loop: CAISEEGDRVGVAKNIQYV. The CDR3 bases are TGTGCCATCAGTGAGGAGGGGGATCGGGTAGGCGTAGCCAAAAACATTCAGTACGTC.

The chain recombines TRBV4-1 with TRBJ2-5; no clear D gene. CDR1 and CDR2 (germline): MGHRA, YSYEKL. This CDR3 contains 16 residues. Trimming cost V 1 base and J 0 bases, with 12 bases left between them. In DNA form, the CDR3 reads TGCGCCAGCAGCCAAGTGAAGCAGTTCTACCAAGAGACCCAGTACTTC. This codes for CASSQVKQFYQETQYF.

As to this clonotype: An end of the junction differs from the germline gene, which may be a read error. The chain couples TRBV10-3 to TRBJ2-1, with 12 bases identical to TRBD2. Germline V gene sequence: CDR1 ENHRY, CDR2 SYGVKD. The CDR3 has 17 residues. CDR3 sequence reads: CAISESTTSGRTHDQFF. CDR3 coding DNA: TGTGCCATCAGTGAGTCGACCACTAGCGGGAGGACCCATGACCAGTTCTTC.

The chain uses TRBV20-1 and TRBJ1-2; D is ambiguous. The CDR3 is made up of 14 amino acids. Trimming pared 3 bases from V and 6 bases from J, leaving 17 bases between. CDR1 and CDR2 (germline): DFQATT, SNEGSKA (reference sequence). For the CDR3, the DNA is TGCAGTGCTAGTACCGGGAGAAGGATCCATGGCTACACCTTC. Amino acids: CSASTGRRIHGYTF.

The gene calls are TRBV5-1 and TRBJ2-2; D unclear. This CDR3 is 15 amino acids long. V lost 2 bases to trimming and J lost 3 bases, with 11 bases between them. Germline CDR1 SGHRS, CDR2 YFSETQ. This CDR3 is CASSLPPIDTGELFF. In nucleotides, the CDR3 is TGCGCCAGCAGCTTACCCCCGATTGACACCGGGGAGCTGTTTTTT.

The genes are TRBV20-1 and TRBJ1-4; unclear D gene. The CDR3 totals 16 residues. V was shortened by 3 bases and J by 2 bases, with 16 bases between the two germline ends. Germline CDR1 and CDR2: DFQATT and SNEGSKA (reference sequence). CDR3 region: CSASALVVPTNEKLFF. CDR3 coding DNA: TGCAGTGCTAGTGCCCTAGTAGTACCTACTAATGAAAAACTGTTTTTT.

This clonotype was counted at least ten times. The rearrangement uses TRBV15 and TRBJ1-2; tentatively, D is TRBD1 (5 bases). V dropped 0 bases and J dropped 4 bases, with 9 bases sitting between them. The germline V gene has CDR1 LNHNV and CDR2 YYDKDF (reference sequence). The CDR3 extends over 14 amino acids. The CDR3 DNA follows: TGTGCCACCAGCAGAGATAGCGGGGCCTATGGCTACACCTTC. Its protein product is CATSRDSGAYGYTF.

The chain couples TRBV20-1 to TRBJ2-4; 9 bases match TRBD1. CDR1 and CDR2 from the germline V gene are DFQATT and SNEGSKA (reference sequence). The CDR3 length is 14 residues. The CDR3 nucleotides are TGCAGCATAACAGGGGGCTGGGGCAAAAACATTCAGTACTTC. It yields the protein CSITGGWGKNIQYF.